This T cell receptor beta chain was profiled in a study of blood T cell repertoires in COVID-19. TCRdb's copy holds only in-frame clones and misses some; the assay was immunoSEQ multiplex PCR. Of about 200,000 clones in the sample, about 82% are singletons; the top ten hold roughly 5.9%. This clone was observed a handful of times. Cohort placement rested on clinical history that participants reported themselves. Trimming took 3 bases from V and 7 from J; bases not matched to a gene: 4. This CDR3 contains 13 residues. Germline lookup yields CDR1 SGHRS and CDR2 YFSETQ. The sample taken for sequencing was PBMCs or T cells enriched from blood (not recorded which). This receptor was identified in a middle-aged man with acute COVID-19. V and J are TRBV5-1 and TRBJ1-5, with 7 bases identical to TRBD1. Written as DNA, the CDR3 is TGCGCCAGCAGCTCCACAGGGGAGCAGCCCCAGCATTTT. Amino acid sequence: CASSSTGEQPQHF.